This T cell receptor beta chain was sequenced during a study of cytomegalovirus exposure and HLA in healthy donors (dated by TCRdb to about 2017). About the full investigation: According to an earlier analysis of 587 of the donors, about 179 million T cells yielded over 100 million unique TCR beta sequences and 276 Gb of sequence data. Among about 410 genotyped donors of the cohort, an average of roughly 230,000 unique TCR beta nucleotide sequences was sequenced per donor, of which 15% to 20% were non-productive. The genetic ancestry cluster associated with self-reported Caucasian donors included 81% of the roughly 410 genotyped donors. In addition to the first cohort of about 650 subjects, a separate validation cohort of approximately 120 different subjects was used. In a later analysis, previously published TCR beta repertoires from 666 donors were re-analyzed and high-resolution HLA genotyping was added so that TCR occurrence patterns could be studied. The T cell repertoires of around 730 subjects were profiled by immunosequencing and related to cytomegalovirus serostatus. Typing coverage varied by locus: about 620-630 donors for A, B, C, DRB1 and DQB1; approximately 500 for DQA1; over 600 for DPA1; around 450 for DPB1. Both class I and class II loci were covered by HLA typing, at four-digit resolution. An early release that covered about 640 HLA-typed donors contained about 300 gigabases of sequencing data and 65 million to 100 million unique TCR sequences. All discovery cohort repertoires had been generated on a single sequencing platform. The study combined high-throughput TCR immunosequencing, statistical association of individual TCRs with disease status, and machine learning to predict cytomegalovirus infection status. Rather than using new phenotypic data, the later analysis identified candidate immune exposures from TCR beta sequences and from how often those sequences occurred across donors. In an earlier analysis of 587 of the donors, high-throughput TCR beta sequencing was used to judge whether each TCR beta V gene segment behaved as functional or pseudogenic. Because of strong linkage in the cohort, roughly 5 DR-DQ haplotypes were treated as single units for association and clustering. Donor age, sex, ethnicity and CMV serostatus were compiled alongside the repertoire data. In a later genetic analysis, genome-wide SNP genotypes for about three fifths of the roughly 670 donors were used, and that subset was treated as a discovery cohort. The aim of the study was to test whether cataloging public T cell receptors could identify signatures of past pathogen exposure. General study outcomes and caveats: In a later analysis, several top co-occurrence clusters were reported to appear linked to parvovirus B19, influenza, CMV and Epstein-Barr virus. In this cohort, only TCR beta chains were sequenced, and detectable features were limited by the absence of alpha or paired-chain data. Broadly in line with IMGT annotations, most TCR beta V segments showed up in productive rearrangements about 87% or about 30% of the time in an earlier analysis of approximately 640 of the donors. Because counts were too low, seventeen rarely observed V segments, including chromosome 9 orphons, were left out of the earlier analysis of approximately 580 of the donors. A later analysis associated 16,951 TCR beta sequences with specific HLA alleles at a false discovery rate of 0.05. Some IMGT-functional V segments, including TRBV6-2 and TRBV6-3, could not be told apart with the 87-base-pair reads, so those segments were excluded. The presence/absence analyses assumed that sequencing depth was roughly uniform across donors, and that assumption may not be true. The sequencing pipeline was judged likely to have produced a cluster of highly shared sequence variants as a technical artifact. The authors suggested that the approach could potentially be extended to other disease states and immunological phenotypes. When HLA alleles, especially DR and DQ, strongly co-occurred, TCR associations were difficult to assign to individual alleles. A later genetic analysis associated a missense DCLRE1C variant with V-gene and J-gene trimming of TCR beta chains, and an independent cohort replicated the association. A later analysis found that HLA-associated TCR beta chains were more clonally expanded and had lower generation probabilities than equally common non-associated chains. Because some donors lacked HLA typing at each locus, the association tests relied only on the typed subset. Most TCR sequences were seen in very few donors, while some public TCRs were found in many individuals. A few of the identified cytomegalovirus-associated TCR beta chains were confirmed in vitro to be specific for cytomegalovirus antigens. A further reported finding was that TCR beta sequences accurately predicted the HLA-A and HLA-B alleles for most subjects in the first cohort. In both the original and validation cohorts, the classifier was reported to diagnose cytomegalovirus status with high specificity and sensitivity. A later genetic analysis reported fewer N-insertions in productive TCRs among donors in an Asian-associated ancestry cluster than the roughly 700-donor mean. The study gave a list of under 200 TCR beta chains associated with cytomegalovirus. Linkage disequilibrium might explain the correlated functional status among segregating V segments, but an unknown experimental factor could not be excluded. According to a later analysis, most CMV-associated TCR beta chains appeared to be HLA-restricted, and the HLA associations seemed to be driven largely by CMV exposure. The only immune exposure information available for the cohort was CMV serostatus. In a later analysis, the rate of TCR association differed among HLA loci, with DRB1 alleles having the most associated TCRs and HLA-C alleles having the fewest.

Reading from cysteine to phenylalanine, the CDR3 counts 14 amino acids. Kept here is only the CDR3 DNA, which spans 42 bases and is read in frame from base 1. CDR1 is given as SGHTS and CDR2 as YDEGEE, both from the germline V gene. Trimming takes 7 bases from V and 3 bases from J, and the germline ends sit 16 bases apart. The library relied on the immunoSEQ multiplex PCR assay. For the multiplex PCR, a mixture combining 60 forward primers for TCR Vbeta segments and 13 reverse primers for TCR Jbeta segments was used. The CDR3 region of rearranged TCR beta genes was amplified from genomic DNA by a multiplex PCR assay. The amplified TCR beta libraries were sequenced on the Illumina HiSeq System as 87-base-pair reads. The study's processing was this. Across the roughly 640 repertoires, a later analysis counted tens of millions of unique TCR beta chains, some 11 million of which were shared by at least two donors. To remove PCR and sequencing errors, raw reads were error-corrected and collapsed into unique sequences using a nearest-neighbor algorithm that merged closely related sequences. CDR3 sequences were aligned to IMGT reference sequences to assign V, D and J gene segments. For a sequence to be retained, a match of at least six nucleotides to both a V gene segment and a J gene segment was required. A rearrangement was called productive if the CDR3 had no stop codons and remained in frame with V and J, and every other rearrangement was called non-productive. Following IMGT convention, CDR3 was defined as the stretch from the second conserved V-encoded cysteine to the conserved J-encoded phenylalanine. The earlier analysis of 550 to 650 of the donors excluded any sequence lacking an unambiguous match to a single V gene segment. An earlier analysis of about 600 of the donors called V segments functional above 56.7% productive rearrangements and segregating when the between-donor standard deviation exceeded 5%. A statistical classification framework was built for diagnosing cytomegalovirus status from the catalog of TCR beta chain sequences. A later analysis assigned V and J genes by comparing TCR nucleotide sequences with IMGT/GENE-DB human TR gene sequences. Using the TCRdist pipeline, a later analysis assigned CDR3 sequences along with most-parsimonious VDJ recombination scenarios. In a later analysis, each TCR beta chain was defined by its CDR3 amino acid sequence together with its V-gene family, and reads lacking a unique V-gene family were excluded. To address suspected cross-contamination and a sequencing artifact, a later analysis removed roughly 580 highly shared, low-generation-probability nucleotide sequences. In a later analysis, a clonal expansion index was calculated for each public chain from normalized within-repertoire ranks of inferred template counts. A later analysis computed generation probabilities with a VDJ recombination model fitted to out-of-frame rearrangements, and checked the results against IGoR. In a later analysis, hypergeometric tests were used to score TCR-TCR, TCR-HLA and TCR-CMV co-occurrence, with a repertoire-size bias correction applied to TCR pairs. In a later analysis, false discovery rates were estimated by permuting HLA or CMV assignments 20 times. A later analysis grouped co-occurring TCRs with DBSCAN, adding TCRdist sequence similarity when clustering within HLA-allele-positive subsets. Repertoires with fewer than 30,000 or more than 120,000 public chains were left out of co-occurrence clustering, as were a handful of repertoires with anomalous nucleotide sharing. In its TCRdb copy, this immuneACCESS table keeps in-frame sequences only and misses some clones. Where compared with another copy, unresolved V genes explain less than half of these, and the others have no known cause. V and J calls and clone size are those listed in that table; D and trimming were worked out from the DNA. This sample is represented by 70,000 to 90,000 clones; 60% to 80% of them were singletons. The leading ten clones occupy approximately 2% of the sample.

A remark on this clone: Its antigen has not been determined. Base qualities are missing; no much larger clone stands one base away.

The cohort was made up of hundreds of healthy bone marrow donors. Cohort members were all nominally healthy when sampled, although unrecorded immune exposures were likely present. The donor tested CMV seronegative, placing the donor among the 300 to 400 seronegative members of the cohort. A peripheral blood sample was provided by each donor, and peripheral blood mononuclear cells were used for TCR beta sequencing. Genomic DNA was extracted from the blood cell samples with the Qiagen DNeasy Blood Extraction Kit. Sequencing used PBMCs. The chain was built from TRBV5-8 and TRBJ1-1; the D gene lacks a confident call. The receptor comes from a middle-aged man in good health and CMV-seronegative. The nucleotide sequence is TGTGCCAGCTATATTGGCGGGGTCTACACTGAAGCTTTCTTT. Translated, it gives CASYIGGVYTEAFF.